This T cell receptor beta chain comes out of a study of beta chain features in type 1 diabetes. Overall study context: Sorted cell examination encompassed over 90,000,000 cells across all samples.

As every portion of the isolated RNA was reverse transcribed, the sequencing read expressed TCRB transcripts. Clones were sequenced by immunoSEQ multiplex PCR, and TCRdb holds only the in-frame ones, with some missing. Among around 260,000 clones listed, roughly 22% were seen once. Study outcomes and limitations: People with Type 1 diabetes carried modestly yet significantly shorter TCRB CDR3s in all four CD4+ subsets.

Points on this clone: Antigen unknown.

The TCR comes from a woman aged 40-49 years with type 1 diabetes. The specimen sequenced was naive CD4+ T cells from blood.

The CDR3, as DNA: TGCGCCAGCAGCCCCCAGGTCAGGGGTGGCTATGGCTACACCTTC. Protein product: CASSPQVRGGYGYTF. The chain combines TRBV4-3 with TRBJ1-2; perhaps TRBD1 as D (6 bases). CDR1 is LGHNA, CDR2 YSLEER, per germline. Deletions cut 4 bases from V and 4 bases from J, with 16 bases between. The CDR3 has 15 amino acids.